The T cell receptor beta chain under discussion was sequenced for a study of long-term antiretroviral therapy in people with HIV. Germline assignment: CDR1 KGHSH and CDR2 LQKENI. The CDR3 extends over 15 amino acids. J gave up 0 bases and V 3 bases, and 1 base lay outside the gene matches. Runs used v3.0 of the immunoSEQ assay and were done at survey level. Method: immunoSEQ multiplex PCR; TCRdb's copy keeps in-frame clones and lacks some. The sample consists of about 25,000 clones, approximately 95% of them appearing once. The TCR originated in a woman aged 35 to 49 with HIV. The sequencing used unsorted PBMCs, collected 7.6 years after starting antiretroviral therapy. This chain connects TRBV18 to TRBJ2-1; 8 bases line up with TRBD1. CDR3 sequence (DNA): TGTGCCAGCTCACCTGACAGGGGCTCCTACAATGAGCAGTTCTTC. Amino acid sequence: CASSPDRGSYNEQFF.